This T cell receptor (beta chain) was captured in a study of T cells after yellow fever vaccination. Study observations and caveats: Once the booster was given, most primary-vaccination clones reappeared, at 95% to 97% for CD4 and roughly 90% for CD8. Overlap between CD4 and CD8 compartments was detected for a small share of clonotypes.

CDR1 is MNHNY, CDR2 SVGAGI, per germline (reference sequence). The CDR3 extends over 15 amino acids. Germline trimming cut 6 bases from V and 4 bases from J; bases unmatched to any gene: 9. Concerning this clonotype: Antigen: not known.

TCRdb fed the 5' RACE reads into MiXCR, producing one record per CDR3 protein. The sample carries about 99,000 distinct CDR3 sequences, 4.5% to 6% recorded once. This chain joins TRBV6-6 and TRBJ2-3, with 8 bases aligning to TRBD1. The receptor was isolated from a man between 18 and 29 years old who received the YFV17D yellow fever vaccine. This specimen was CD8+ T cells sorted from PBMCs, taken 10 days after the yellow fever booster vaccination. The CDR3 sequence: CASSLTGEFPDTQYF. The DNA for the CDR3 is TGTGCCAGCAGCCTGACAGGGGAATTTCCAGATACGCAGTATTTT.